What follows are 26 T cell receptor beta chains derived from one specimen sequenced in a study of T cell clones after liver transplantation. Some clones are missing from TCRdb's copy, which holds only in-frame ones; the method was immunoSEQ multiplex PCR. The sample records about 15,000 clones, approximately 77% being singletons. This specimen consisted of CD8+ T cells from blood, obtained around 49 months after liver transplant. Source of these receptors: a human patient who received a liver transplant. Some T cells may be the graft donor's.

The rearrangement links TRBV5-6 to TRBJ2-3, with D unclear. The CDR3 covers 14 residues. V lost 4 bases and J 2 bases, leaving 11 bases between the germline ends. Germline CDR1 SGHDT, CDR2 YYEEEE. DNA of the CDR3: TGTGCCAGCAGCACCGACGGAGACACAGATACGCAGTATTTT. This encodes CASSTDGDTDTQYF.

The chain uses TRBV29-1 and TRBJ2-1; the D is unclear. Germline values: CDR1 SQVTM, CDR2 ANQGSEA. This CDR3 is built from 14 residues. V was trimmed by 3 bases and J by 3 bases, leaving 12 bases between them. The CDR3 DNA reads TGCAGCGTTGAGATTGGCGAGCTCTACAATGAGCAGTTCTTC. As protein: CSVEIGELYNEQFF.

Sample share makes this clone medium-sized. The rearrangement links TRBV13 to TRBJ1-1; D is ambiguous. The CDR3 runs to 11 residues. The germline CDR1 and CDR2 sequences are PRHDT and FYEKMQ (reference sequence). V shed 4 bases and J shed 7 bases, with 7 bases lying between them. CDR3 in amino acids: CASSSDVEAFF. For the CDR3, the DNA is TGTGCCAGCAGCTCCGACGTTGAAGCTTTCTTT.

V usage is TRBV5-4 and J usage is TRBJ2-7; unclear D gene. Germline CDR1 and CDR2: SGHNT and YYREEE (reference sequence). The CDR3 covers 14 residues. Trimming took off 0 bases at V and 5 bases at J, with 12 bases between the two ends. The CDR3 DNA sequence: TGTGCCAGCAGCTTGGGTATGGGCTCTGACGAGCAGTACTTC. This codes for CASSLGMGSDEQYF.

The chain links TRBV6-5 to TRBJ2-1; D unresolved. This CDR3 has 16 amino acids. Trimming shortened V by 5 bases and J by 7 bases, and 21 bases separated the two germline ends. Germline CDR1 and CDR2: MNHEY and SVGAGI. This chain's CDR3 is CASSHWAGQHWNEQFF. CDR3 sequence (DNA): TGTGCCAGCAGTCACTGGGCAGGTCAACATTGGAATGAGCAGTTCTTC.

The V and J genes are TRBV4-1 and TRBJ2-3, with 7 bases matching TRBD1. This CDR3 is built from 15 residues. V shed 4 bases and J 2 bases; nucleotides not matched to a gene: 6. The germline V gene encodes CDR1 MGHRA and CDR2 YSYEKL. The CDR3 sequence is CASSRSTGLTDTQYF. DNA for the CDR3: TGCGCCAGCAGCCGATCGACAGGGCTCACAGATACGCAGTATTTT.

This chain connects TRBV2 to TRBJ2-7, with unresolved D. Germline loops: CDR1 SNHLY, CDR2 FYNNEI. V lost 1 base to trimming and J lost 3 bases, with 13 bases between them. This CDR3 spans 15 amino acids. The CDR3 sequence: CASSEEVIGNYEQYF. The DNA of the CDR3 is TGTGCCAGCAGTGAAGAGGTCATAGGGAACTACGAGCAGTACTTC. The full variable domain, its missing parts supplied by reference TRBV2 and TRBJ2-7, is EPEVTQTPSHQVTQMGQEVILRCVPISNHLYFYWYRQILGQKVEFLVSFYNNEISEKSEIFDDQFSVERPDGSNFTLKIRSTKLEDSAMYFCASSEEVIGNYEQYFGPGTRLTVT.

The genes are TRBV5-6 and TRBJ1-2; possibly TRBD1 for D (5 bases). This CDR3 comprises 15 residues. Germline CDR1 is SGHDT and CDR2 is YYEEEE. Deletions cut 4 bases from V and 4 bases from J, with 17 bases between. CDR3 in amino acids: CASSLMPQGLYGYTF. The DNA for the CDR3 is TGTGCCAGCAGCCTGATGCCCCAGGGCCTCTATGGCTACACCTTC.

The chain recombines TRBV28 with TRBJ1-1; D not resolved. Trimming removed 5 bases from V and 1 base from J, with 11 bases in between. Looked up from germline, CDR1 is MDHEN and CDR2 is SYDVKM. CDR3 size: 14 residues. In DNA, the CDR3 is TGTGCCAGCAGTGAAGCGACTTGGAACACTGAAGCTTTCTTT. Translation: CASSEATWNTEAFF.

This clone was counted a single time. The gene calls are TRBV7-9 and TRBJ2-4, with 8 bases lining up with TRBD2. Per germline, CDR1 SEHNR and CDR2 FQNEAQ (reference sequence). The J segment lost 8 bases and the V segment lost 1 base, leaving 4 bases of the junction unmatched. The CDR3 runs to 14 residues. The CDR3, as DNA: TGTGCCAGCAGCTTAGAGACTAGCGTCTACATTCAGTACTTC. It is translated as CASSLETSVYIQYF.

The gene calls are TRBV5-1 and TRBJ1-2, with TRBD1 as a possible D gene (6 bases). The CDR3 runs to 13 residues. V was shortened by 7 bases and J by 0 bases, with 10 bases between the two germline ends. Germline assignment: CDR1 SGHRS and CDR2 YFSETQ. Here the CDR3 reads CASSRTANYGYTF. The CDR3 region has the DNA TGCGCCAGCTCCCGGACAGCTAACTATGGCTACACCTTC.

The rearrangement joins TRBV28 to TRBJ1-1, with D perhaps TRBD1 (5 bases). Per germline, CDR1 MDHEN and CDR2 SYDVKM. Trimming removed 2 bases from V and 4 bases from J, with 17 bases in between. The CDR3 loop spans 16 amino acids. The DNA of the CDR3 is TGTGCCAGCAGTTTAGGGGCCCCCACAACGGGCACTGAAGCTTTCTTT. Protein: CASSLGAPTTGTEAFF.

V usage is TRBV19 and J usage is TRBJ2-1; no reliable D call. Looked up from germline, CDR1 is LNHDA and CDR2 is SQIVND (reference sequence). V was clipped by 7 bases and J by 0 bases, with 10 bases between them. CDR3 size: 14 residues. The CDR3 DNA is TGTGCCAGTACCTTTGCAGGCTCCTACAATGAGCAGTTCTTC. The encoded protein is CASTFAGSYNEQFF.

The V and J genes are TRBV7-8 and TRBJ2-7, with TRBD1 matching 9 bases. The germline V gene encodes CDR1 SGHVS and CDR2 FQNEAQ. Germline trimming cut 4 bases from V and 1 base from J; bases unmatched to any gene: 2. The CDR3 length is 14 residues. The CDR3 region has the DNA TGTGCCAGCAGCTGGGGGACAGGGTCCTACGAGCAGTACTTC. Its protein is CASSWGTGSYEQYF. Supplemented by reference TRBV7-8 and TRBJ2-7, the full variable domain reads GAGVSQSPRYKVAKRGQDVALRCDPISGHVSLFWYQQALGQGPEFLTYFQNEAQLDKSGLPSDRFFAERPEGSVSTLKIQRTQQEDSAVYLCASSWGTGSYEQYFGPGTRLTVT.

The chain joins TRBV4-1 to TRBJ2-3, with TRBD1 as a possible D gene (6 bases). Germline V gene lookup returns CDR1 MGHRA and CDR2 YSYEKL. The CDR3 contains 15 residues. The V gene lost 3 bases and the J gene lost 1 base, with 11 bases spanning the gap. The CDR3 here is CASSQGAWGTDTQYF. For the CDR3, the DNA is TGCGCCAGCAGCCAGGGGGCATGGGGCACAGATACGCAGTATTTT.

This chain joins TRBV10-3 and TRBJ1-5; D call uncertain. V was cut by 3 bases and J by 5 bases, with 8 bases left in between. Per germline, CDR1 ENHRY and CDR2 SYGVKD. The CDR3 covers 13 residues. The CDR3 bases are TGTGCCATCAGTGAAGGTATCGATCAGCCCCAGCATTTT. Translation gives CAISEGIDQPQHF.

The CDR3 nucleotides read TGTGCCAGTAGTATAGACGCCTCACAGGGGGCGACCCGGTTGGGCAAAAACATTCAGTACTTC. It yields the protein CASSIDASQGATRLGKNIQYF. The rearrangement joins TRBV19 to TRBJ2-4; 9 nucleotides agree with TRBD1. The CDR3 has 21 amino acids. Trimming took 0 bases from V and 3 from J; bases not matched to a gene: 18. Germline CDR1 reads LNHDA; CDR2 reads SQIVND (reference sequence).

The chain has TRBV27 and TRBJ1-1, with D maybe TRBD1 (5 bases). This CDR3 is 15 amino acids long. Germline V gene sequence: CDR1 MNHEY, CDR2 SMNVEV (reference sequence). The V gene lost 1 base and the J gene lost 4 bases, with 13 bases spanning the gap. The CDR3 is CASSLYGTATTEAFF. The CDR3 nucleotides read TGTGCCAGCAGTTTATATGGGACGGCGACCACTGAAGCTTTCTTT.

The chain links TRBV4-1 to TRBJ1-1, with D possibly being TRBD1 (5 bases). This CDR3 is 17 amino acids long. Germline CDR1 reads MGHRA; CDR2 reads YSYEKL. The germline V and J ends were trimmed by 0 bases and 0 bases, with 14 bases remaining between them. CDR3 amino acids: CASSQDRGGTVNTEAFF. In DNA, the CDR3 is TGCGCCAGCAGCCAAGATAGGGGCGGAACAGTGAACACTGAAGCTTTCTTT.

This chain uses TRBV14 with TRBJ2-7; TRBD1 matches at 7 bases. Looked up from germline, CDR1 is SGHDN and CDR2 is FVKESK. V trimming: 4 bases; J trimming: 3 bases; junction bases outside the gene matches: 9. The CDR3 length is 15 residues. As DNA, the CDR3 is TGTGCCAGCAGCCCCGCCGCTTACAGGGGCTACGAGCAGTACTTC. It translates to CASSPAAYRGYEQYF. The full variable domain, completed using reference TRBV14 and TRBJ2-7, is EAGVTQFPSHSVIEKGQTVTLRCDPISGHDNLYWYRRVMGKEIKFLLHFVKESKQDESGMPNNRFLAERTGGTYSTLKVQPAELEDSGVYFCASSPAAYRGYEQYFGPGTRLTVT.

This clone was detected once. The chain has TRBV6-1 and TRBJ2-5, with a tentative D call TRBD1 (6 bases). CDR3 length: 15 residues. Per germline, CDR1 MNHNS and CDR2 SASEGT. With 1 base removed from V and 5 bases from J, the gap between germline ends came to 14 bases. In DNA form, the CDR3 reads TGTGCCAGCAGTGAAGAGACAGGACCTGGGGAGACCCAGTACTTC. Amino acid sequence: CASSEETGPGETQYF.

This sequence joins TRBV4-1 and TRBJ1-3; D gene ambiguous. CDR3 length equals 16 residues. V was shortened by 0 bases and J by 2 bases, with 11 bases between the two germline ends. Germline CDR1 MGHRA, CDR2 YSYEKL. The CDR3 nucleotides read TGCGCCAGCAGCCAAGACGTTTCCCCCACTGGAAACACCATATATTTT. Its translation: CASSQDVSPTGNTIYF.

The chain couples TRBV27 to TRBJ2-1; D ambiguous. The CDR3 runs 13 residues. CDR1 MNHEY and CDR2 SMNVEV come from the germline V gene (reference sequence). V lost 1 base and J lost 4, with 5 bases in between. The CDR3 DNA sequence: TGTGCCAGCAGTTTATATAGTTACAATGAGCAGTTCTTC. Translating it yields CASSLYSYNEQFF.

V usage is TRBV10-3 and J usage is TRBJ2-3; possibly TRBD2 for D (5 bases). V lost 3 bases and J 1 base, leaving 11 bases between the germline ends. The CDR3 runs 15 residues. CDR1 and CDR2 from the germline V gene are ENHRY and SYGVKD. DNA for the CDR3: TGTGCCATCAGTGATGGGGAGAGGGGCACAGATACGCAGTATTTT. Amino acid sequence: CAISDGERGTDTQYF.

In this sample, this clone is medium-sized. V usage is TRBV28 and J usage is TRBJ2-7, with D maybe TRBD2 (5 bases). CDR3 length: 12 amino acids. CDR1 and CDR2 from the germline V gene are MDHEN and SYDVKM. Trimming took off 2 bases at V and 5 bases at J, with 7 bases between the two ends. The CDR3 DNA is TGTGCCAGCAGTTTAGGAGGAGACGAGCAGTACTTC. Its protein is CASSLGGDEQYF.

The rearrangement uses TRBV5-4 and TRBJ2-7, with 7 bases matching TRBD1. Germline-derived CDR1 and CDR2 are SGHNT and YYREEE (reference sequence). J was trimmed by 3 bases and V by 3 bases; bases with no gene match: 6. CDR3 length equals 14 residues. The CDR3 region is CASSSGQVGYEQYF. For the CDR3, the DNA is TGTGCCAGCAGCTCAGGACAGGTAGGCTACGAGCAGTACTTC.